This paragraph reports one T cell receptor beta chain. This specimen belongs to a study of cytomegalovirus exposure and HLA in healthy donors. The primer mix had 60 Vbeta and 13 Jbeta primers. Sequenced by immunoSEQ multiplex PCR; TCRdb stores in-frame clones only, minus some. The sample yields roughly 100,000 clones, approximately 77% seen once. The specimen sequenced was PBMCs. This receptor was identified in a human donor in good health.

The CDR3 DNA reads TGTGCCAGCACCACCACAGGGGAGGTAGAGACCCAGTACTTC. The encoded protein is CASTTTGEVETQYF. This chain connects TRBV2 to TRBJ2-5; D is perhaps TRBD1 (7 bases). The CDR3 contains 14 residues. V lost 7 bases and J lost 4, with 16 bases in between. The V gene's germline CDR1 is SNHLY and CDR2 FYNNEI.